This T cell receptor (beta chain) appears in the sequencing data of a study of shared clonotypes between healthy human individuals. CDR1 is MNHEY and CDR2 is SMNVEV in the germline V gene (reference sequence). V lost 3 bases, J lost 4 bases, and 7 bases lay in between. The CDR3 has 13 residues. The table came from immunoSEQ multiplex PCR; TCRdb's copy has only in-frame clones and leaves some out. The table has a few hundred thousand clones, roughly 80% seen once. This clone was counted a few times. The V and J genes are TRBV27 and TRBJ1-3; no clear D gene. Sequencing was performed on PBMCs. The TCR sequence derives from a woman aged 40-49 years in good health. Some clones in this sample may be carry-over from other donors' samples. CDR3 sequence: CASSLGLGNTIYF. The DNA for the CDR3 is TGTGCCAGCAGTTTGGGGTTAGGAAACACCATATATTTT.